Presented here are 8 T cell receptor beta chains from one specimen sequenced in a study of blood T cells in healthy people across ages. PCR was performed a second time for about 7 to 11 cycles using a sample-barcoded 5' primer and a J-beta primer mix. TCRdb analysed the 5' RACE reads with MiXCR anew, one entry per CDR3 protein. The sample carries hundreds of thousands of distinct CDR3 sequences, approximately 44% recorded once. Sequenced material: blood. The origin of the receptors is a man in his sixties in good health.

This clonotype occurred a few times. The CDR3 loop is CSASAGTNYGYTF. In DNA form, the CDR3 reads TGCAGTGCTAGTGCCGGGACAAACTATGGCTACACCTTC. The chain combines TRBV20-1 with TRBJ1-2; possibly TRBD1 for D (6 bases). The CDR3 spans 13 residues. Germline CDR1 is DFQATT and CDR2 is SNEGSKA (reference sequence). The V end was cut by 3 bases, the J end by 2 bases, with 10 bases between.

This clonotype was seen only a few times. The genes are TRBV4-3 and TRBJ2-5; weak D call: TRBD2 (5 bases). Trimming removed 0 bases from V and 0 bases from J, with 8 bases in between. Germline V CDR1 and CDR2: LGHNA, YSLEER. This CDR3 has 15 residues. This chain's CDR3 is CASSQDLLDQETQYF. DNA for the CDR3: TGCGCCAGCAGCCAAGATTTACTAGACCAAGAGACCCAGTACTTC.

This clonotype was seen once. This chain connects TRBV20-1 to TRBJ2-3, with 12 bases aligning to TRBD2. Germline V gives CDR1 DFQATT, CDR2 SNEGSKA (reference sequence). J gave up 3 bases and V 5 bases, and 6 bases lay outside the gene matches. The CDR3 is made up of 15 amino acids. This CDR3 is CSAPHTSGGTDTQYF. In DNA form, the CDR3 reads TGCAGTGCTCCCCACACTAGCGGGGGGACAGATACGCAGTATTTT.

On this clonotype itself: At one end, the junction sequence differs from germline, possibly due to a read error. The chain combines TRBV20-1 with TRBJ2-4; perhaps TRBD2 as D (5 bases). The CDR3 has 16 amino acids. Germline lookup yields CDR1 DFQATT and CDR2 SNEGSKA (reference sequence). The CDR3 bases are TGCAGTGCTGGAGATTTGAGGGAACTAGCCAAAAACATTCAGTACTTC. Protein product: CSAGDLRELAKNIQYF.

The table lists this clonotype with many counts. The V and J genes are TRBV4-1 and TRBJ2-2; D call uncertain. Germline V gene sequence: CDR1 MGHRA, CDR2 YSYEKL. The CDR3 is 15 amino acids. Trimming removed 8 bases at V and 5 bases at J, with 18 bases between. The CDR3: CASLGTGGKTGELFF. In DNA form, the CDR3 reads TGCGCCAGCCTCGGTACGGGTGGGAAAACCGGGGAGCTGTTTTTT.

There are a few counts of this clonotype. The V and J genes are TRBV2 and TRBJ2-1, with no clear D. This CDR3 has 11 residues. Trimming took 4 bases from V and 6 from J, leaving 4 bases between them. Germline V gene lookup returns CDR1 SNHLY and CDR2 FYNNEI. CDR3 sequence: CASSVVNEQFF. The CDR3 coding sequence is TGTGCCAGCAGTGTAGTCAATGAGCAGTTCTTC.

In DNA, the CDR3 is TGCGCCAGCAGCCAAGATGGACGGGGGGGAAACTATGGCTACACCTTC. Translating it yields CASSQDGRGGNYGYTF. This chain uses TRBV4-3 with TRBJ1-2, with a possible D match to TRBD1 (5 bases). V dropped 0 bases and J dropped 2 bases, with 13 bases sitting between them. The CDR3 covers 16 residues. The germline gives CDR1 LGHNA, CDR2 YSLEER.

This clonotype has a handful of counts. The J gene is TRBJ2-1, the V gene TRBV4-3; no clear D gene. Germline values: CDR1 LGHNA, CDR2 YSLEER. The CDR3 runs 15 residues. V lost 0 bases, J lost 10 bases, and 16 bases lay in between. CDR3 in amino acids: CASSQEDVSIREQFF. The CDR3 DNA follows: TGCGCCAGCAGCCAAGAAGACGTATCGATTAGGGAGCAGTTCTTC.